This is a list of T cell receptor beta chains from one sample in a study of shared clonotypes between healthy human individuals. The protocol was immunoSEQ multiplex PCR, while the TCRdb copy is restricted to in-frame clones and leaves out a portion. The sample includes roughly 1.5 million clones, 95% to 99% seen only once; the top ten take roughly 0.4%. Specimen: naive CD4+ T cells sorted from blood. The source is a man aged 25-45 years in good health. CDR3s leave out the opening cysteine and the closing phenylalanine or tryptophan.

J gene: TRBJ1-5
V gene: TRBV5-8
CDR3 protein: ASSWGTGGTQPQH

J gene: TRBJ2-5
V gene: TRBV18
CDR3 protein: ASSPLRQGRRETQY

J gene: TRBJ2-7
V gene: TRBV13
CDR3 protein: ASSSTRRLAGGTASYEQY

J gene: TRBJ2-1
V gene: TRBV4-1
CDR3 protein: ASSQGLASYNEQF

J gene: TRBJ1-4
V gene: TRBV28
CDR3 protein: ASSSTPATNEKLF

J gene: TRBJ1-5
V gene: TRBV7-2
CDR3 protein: ASSLVANSNQPQH

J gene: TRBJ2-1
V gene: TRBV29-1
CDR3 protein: SVEPRRSSYNEQF

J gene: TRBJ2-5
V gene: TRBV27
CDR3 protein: ASSLQGWQETQY

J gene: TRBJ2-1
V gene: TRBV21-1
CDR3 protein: ASTRTGVENEQF

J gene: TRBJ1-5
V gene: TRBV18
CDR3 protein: ASSPPNRVASNQPQH

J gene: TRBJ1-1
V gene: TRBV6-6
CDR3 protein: ASRLPQGARETEAF

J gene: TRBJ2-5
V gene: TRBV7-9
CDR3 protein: ASSLRRGETQY

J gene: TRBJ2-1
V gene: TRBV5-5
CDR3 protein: ASSPWPSYNEQF

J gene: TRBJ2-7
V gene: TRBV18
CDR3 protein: ASSPVTGVEQY

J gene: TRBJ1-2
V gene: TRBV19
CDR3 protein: ASSPVTSPNYGYT

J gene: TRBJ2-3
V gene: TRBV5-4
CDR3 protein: ASSLGGLTSTDTQY

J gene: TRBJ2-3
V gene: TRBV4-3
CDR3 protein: ASSFFGATDTQY

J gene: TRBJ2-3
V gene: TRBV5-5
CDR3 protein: ASSASGTSDSDTQY

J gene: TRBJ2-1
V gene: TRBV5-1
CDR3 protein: ASSFGPRGSGYNEQF

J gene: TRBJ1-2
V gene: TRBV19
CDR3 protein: ASSILQGRLLGGYT

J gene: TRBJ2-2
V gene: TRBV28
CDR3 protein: ASSSGGLAGVTGELF

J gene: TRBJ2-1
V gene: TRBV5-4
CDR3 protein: ASSPGQARGNEQF

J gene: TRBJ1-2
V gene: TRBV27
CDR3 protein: ASSLREGGYT

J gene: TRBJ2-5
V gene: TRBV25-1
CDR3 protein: ASERQGSQETQY

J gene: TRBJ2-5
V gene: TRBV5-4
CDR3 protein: ASSSGWGAGETQY